This T cell receptor beta chain was profiled in a study of graft-versus-host responses after intestinal transplantation. As for the study in general: Transplants were multivisceral, liver-intestinal, or isolated intestinal.

This clone showed up just once. Its target is not known. Data came from immunoSEQ multiplex PCR; TCRdb stores just in-frame clones and leaves some out. The sample holds 40,000 or so clones; nearly 95% are singletons and the top ten take about 0.22%. This CDR3 spans 11 amino acids. Germline-derived CDR1 and CDR2 are GTSNPN and SVGIG (reference sequence). V was clipped by 2 bases and J by 7 bases, with 8 bases between them. Regarding the study as a whole: In patients with graft-donor T cell macrochimerism, allograft graft-versus-host to host-versus-graft clonal ratios were high. Recipient marrow showed GvH clones, some seen first in ileum or blood.

Sequences were derived from unstimulated CD8+ T cells sorted from spleen or lymph node cells, sampled before transplant. This chain uses TRBV30 with TRBJ1-2; D remains ambiguous. The sequence came from a human donor who was the organ donor for an intestinal transplant. The CDR3 loop reads CAWSPWPGYTF. In nucleotides, the CDR3 is TGTGCCTGGAGTCCCTGGCCTGGCTACACCTTC.